This T cell receptor beta chain was identified in a study of Ad26.COV2.S vaccination and SARS-CoV-2 variants. TCRdb's table, derived via immunoSEQ multiplex PCR, lists solely in-frame clones and lacks some. This repertoire shows about 350,000 clones, 86% found once; its top ten account for roughly a tenth. Indicated treatment: around 19 received Ad26.COV2.S at low or high dose, single or two shots; roughly five received placebo; per-sample allocation not given. On day 63 after the first injection, vaccine and placebo recipients gave samples. The V end lost 5 bases, the J end lost 0 bases, and 11 bases lay between the germline ends. The germline CDR1 and CDR2 sequences are LNHDA and SQIVND (reference sequence). CDR3 length equals 15 residues.

This clonotype originated in a person between 18 and 65 years old who received the Ad26.COV2.S COVID-19 vaccine or a placebo. This chain connects TRBV19 to TRBJ1-5; a possible D gene is TRBD1 (6 bases). The sequencing here drew on peripheral blood, taken in a trial of Ad26.COV2.S vaccine versus placebo. CDR3: CASSRTDNSNQPQHF. CDR3 bases: TGTGCCAGTAGTCGGACAGATAATAGCAATCAGCCCCAGCATTTT.